This T cell receptor beta chain is drawn from a study of T cell changes during pregnancy in multiple sclerosis. V was cut by 3 bases and J by 2 bases, with 20 bases left in between. Germline lookup yields CDR1 SNHLY and CDR2 FYNNEI. CDR3 size: 17 residues. Measured with immunoSEQ multiplex PCR; TCRdb has only the in-frame clones, and not every one. The sample contains tens of thousands of clones, 80% to 95% of which appear only once. This clonotype was sampled from a female donor with multiple sclerosis, enrolled in a pregnancy study. The chain employs TRBV2 and TRBJ2-7; D possibly corresponds to TRBD1 (6 bases). The material sequenced was CD8+ T cells from peripheral blood mononuclear cells, taken after pregnancy. The CDR3 sequence is CASSEAPTGSGAYEQYF. The CDR3 DNA reads as TGTGCCAGCAGTGAGGCCCCTACAGGGAGTGGTGCCTACGAGCAGTACTTC.